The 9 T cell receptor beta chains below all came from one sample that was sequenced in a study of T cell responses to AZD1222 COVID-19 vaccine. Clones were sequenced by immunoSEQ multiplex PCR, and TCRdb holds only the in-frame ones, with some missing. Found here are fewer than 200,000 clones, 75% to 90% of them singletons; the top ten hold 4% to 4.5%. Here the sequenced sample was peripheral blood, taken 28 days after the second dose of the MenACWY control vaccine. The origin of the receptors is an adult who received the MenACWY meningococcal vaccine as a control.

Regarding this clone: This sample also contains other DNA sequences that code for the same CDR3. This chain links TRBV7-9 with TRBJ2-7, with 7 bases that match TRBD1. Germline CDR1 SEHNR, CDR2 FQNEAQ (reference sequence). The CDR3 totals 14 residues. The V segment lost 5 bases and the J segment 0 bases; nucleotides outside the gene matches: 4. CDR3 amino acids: CASSQGQSSYEQYF. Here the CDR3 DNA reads TGTGCCAGCAGCCAGGGACAGTCCTCCTACGAGCAGTACTTC. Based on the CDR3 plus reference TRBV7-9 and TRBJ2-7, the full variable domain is DTGVSQNPRHKITKRGQNVTFRCDPISEHNRLYWYRQTLGQGPEFLTYFQNEAQLEKSRLLSDRFSAERPKGSFSTLEIQRTEQGDSAMYLCASSQGQSSYEQYFGPGTRLTVT.

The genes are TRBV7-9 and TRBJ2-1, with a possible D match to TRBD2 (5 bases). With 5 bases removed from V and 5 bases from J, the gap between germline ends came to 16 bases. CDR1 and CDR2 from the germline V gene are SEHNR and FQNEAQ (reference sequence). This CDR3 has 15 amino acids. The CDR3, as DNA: TGTGCCAGCAGCCCCCGGGGTACTGCAGACAATGAGCAGTTCTTC. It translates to CASSPRGTADNEQFF.

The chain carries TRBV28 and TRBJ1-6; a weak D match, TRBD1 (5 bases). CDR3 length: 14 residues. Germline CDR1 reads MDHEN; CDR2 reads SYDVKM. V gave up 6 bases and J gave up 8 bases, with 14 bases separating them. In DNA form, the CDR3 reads TGTGCCAGCAGCCGGGGACCGGCGCATTCACCCCTCCACTTT. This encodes CASSRGPAHSPLHF.

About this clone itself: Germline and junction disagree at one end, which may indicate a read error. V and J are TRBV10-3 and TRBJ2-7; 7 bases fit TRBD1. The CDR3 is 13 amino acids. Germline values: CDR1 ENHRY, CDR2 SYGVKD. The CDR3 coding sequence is TGTGCCATCGGTGAGACAGGGCCCTACGAGCAGTACTTC. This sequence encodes CAIGETGPYEQYF.

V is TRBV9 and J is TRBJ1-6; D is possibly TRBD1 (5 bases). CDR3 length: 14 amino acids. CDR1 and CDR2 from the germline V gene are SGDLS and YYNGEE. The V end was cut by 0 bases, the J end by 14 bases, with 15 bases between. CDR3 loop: CASSVGGTGSALHF. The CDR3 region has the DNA TGTGCCAGCAGCGTAGGGGGGACCGGTTCGGCCCTCCACTTT.

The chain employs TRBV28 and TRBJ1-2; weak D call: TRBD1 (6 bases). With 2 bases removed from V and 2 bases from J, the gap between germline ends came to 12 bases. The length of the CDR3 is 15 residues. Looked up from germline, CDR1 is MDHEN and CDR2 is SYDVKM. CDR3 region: CASSLLRGWNYGYTF. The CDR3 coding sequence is TGTGCCAGCAGTTTACTCAGGGGATGGAACTATGGCTACACCTTC.

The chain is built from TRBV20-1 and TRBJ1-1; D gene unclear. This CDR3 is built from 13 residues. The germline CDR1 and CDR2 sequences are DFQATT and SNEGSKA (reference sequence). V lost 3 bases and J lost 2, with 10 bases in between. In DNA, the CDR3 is TGCAGTGCTAGTTCTGGCCCAAACACTGAAGCTTTCTTT. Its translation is CSASSGPNTEAFF.

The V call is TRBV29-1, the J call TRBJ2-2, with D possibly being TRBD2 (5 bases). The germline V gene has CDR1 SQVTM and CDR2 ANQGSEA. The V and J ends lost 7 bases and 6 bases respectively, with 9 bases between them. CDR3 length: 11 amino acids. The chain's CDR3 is CSADSAGELFF. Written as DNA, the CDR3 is TGCAGCGCCGATAGCGCCGGGGAGCTGTTTTTT.

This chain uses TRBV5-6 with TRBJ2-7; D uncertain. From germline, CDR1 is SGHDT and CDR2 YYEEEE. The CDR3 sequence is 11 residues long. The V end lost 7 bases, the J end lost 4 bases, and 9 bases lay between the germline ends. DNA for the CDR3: TGTGCCAGCCGGCGCCAATACGAGCAGTACTTC. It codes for CASRRQYEQYF.